Ten or more counts support the clone carrying this T cell receptor (beta chain). This specimen belongs to a study of patients and donors after allogeneic stem cell transplantation. The germline V gene encodes CDR1 ENHRY and CDR2 SYGVKD. The CDR3 has 12 amino acids. Trimming left V 2 bases short and J 3 bases short, with 4 bases between. MiXCR, run by TCRdb on the RT-PCR reads, gives a single entry per CDR3 protein. The sample carries around 82,000 distinct CDR3 sequences, approximately 5% recorded once. This sequence originates from a human donor who was either an allogeneic HSCT recipient or a stem cell or donor lymphocyte infusion donor (not recorded which). It is not recorded whose cells these are; they may come from a transplant donor. The rearrangement joins TRBV10-3 to TRBJ1-2; unclear D gene. The sequenced sample consisted of blood, either unsorted or a sorted T cell fraction (not recorded which). CDR3 bases: TGTGCCATCAGTGAGGGGGACTATGGCTACACCTTC. This codes for CAISEGDYGYTF.